One sample yielded the 19 T cell receptor beta chains listed below, sequenced in a study of T cell changes during pregnancy in multiple sclerosis. Here immunoSEQ multiplex PCR was the method, and the copy in TCRdb shows in-frame clones only, minus some. Of fewer than 85,000 clones listed, just under 95% are singletons. The sample in question was peripheral blood, obtained in the second trimester of pregnancy. The receptor source for this set is a female donor with multiple sclerosis, enrolled in a pregnancy study.

The genes are TRBV4-3 and TRBJ1-1; D call uncertain. Germline V gene lookup returns CDR1 LGHNA and CDR2 YSLEER. The CDR3 totals 13 residues. V lost 0 bases to trimming and J lost 6 bases, with 8 bases between them. The CDR3 spells CASSQDGRPEAFF. The CDR3 DNA reads TGCGCCAGCAGCCAAGATGGGCGTCCTGAAGCTTTCTTT.

The chain links TRBV19 to TRBJ1-2; tentatively, D is TRBD1 (5 bases). The CDR3 sequence is 14 residues long. Deletions cut 1 base from V and 5 bases from J, with 11 bases between. Germline lookup yields CDR1 LNHDA and CDR2 SQIVND (reference sequence). The CDR3 spells CASSIASDTYGYTF. The CDR3 region has the DNA TGTGCCAGTAGTATAGCGTCGGACACATATGGCTACACCTTC.

V is TRBV4-2 and J is TRBJ1-6; D perhaps matches TRBD1 (6 bases). The CDR3 sequence is 19 residues long. CDR1 LGHNA and CDR2 YNFKEQ come from the germline V gene. The V and J ends lost 0 bases and 2 bases respectively, with 17 bases between them. CDR3 in amino acids: CASSQDPRGGVTYNSPLHF. As DNA, the CDR3 is TGTGCCAGCAGCCAAGATCCGAGAGGGGGAGTGACCTATAATTCACCCCTCCACTTT.

The chain recombines TRBV27 with TRBJ1-2; 12 bases fit TRBD1. V was clipped by 6 bases and J by 6 bases; unmatched bases: 5. Germline V lookup: CDR1 MNHEY, CDR2 SMNVEV (reference sequence). This CDR3 comprises 14 residues. The DNA for the CDR3 is TGTGCCAGCAGCCCCGGGACAGGGGGCCATGGCTACACCTTC. Translated: CASSPGTGGHGYTF.

This rearrangement joins TRBV6-1 to TRBJ2-1; D ambiguous. This CDR3 contains 11 residues. The germline V and J ends were trimmed by 5 bases and 9 bases, with 8 bases remaining between them. Germline V gives CDR1 MNHNS, CDR2 SASEGT. CDR3 loop: CASSSSAEQFF. The DNA of the CDR3 is TGTGCCAGCAGTAGTAGTGCTGAGCAGTTCTTC.

This clone was recorded only once. This sequence joins TRBV6-6 and TRBJ1-5; weak D call: TRBD1 (5 bases). CDR1 is MNHNY, CDR2 SVGAGI, per germline (reference sequence). This CDR3 is built from 14 residues. V shed 4 bases and J shed 7 bases, with 14 bases lying between them. CDR3 loop: CASSSEGKGQPQHF. CDR3 DNA sequence: TGTGCCAGCAGTTCGGAGGGGAAGGGACAGCCCCAGCATTTT.

V gene TRBV5-1 combines with J gene TRBJ2-1; 7 bases line up with TRBD1. The CDR3 length is 13 residues. With 7 bases clipped from V and 7 bases from J, the junction kept 8 bases outside the gene matches. Germline lookup yields CDR1 SGHRS and CDR2 YFSETQ. The CDR3 region is CASSEQGYNEQFF. Written as DNA, the CDR3 is TGCGCCAGCTCTGAACAGGGGTATAATGAGCAGTTCTTC.

The chain links TRBV5-1 to TRBJ2-2; tentative D call: TRBD1 (6 bases). Trimming took off 4 bases at V and 4 bases at J, with 17 bases between the two ends. Germline V gene data show CDR1 as SGHRS and CDR2 as YFSETQ. This CDR3 spans 16 amino acids. The CDR3 spells CASSPPGTTSTGELFF. In DNA form, the CDR3 reads TGCGCCAGCAGCCCCCCCGGGACAACCTCCACCGGGGAGCTGTTTTTT.

V and J are TRBV29-1 and TRBJ2-7; D might be TRBD1 (6 bases). V shed 5 bases and J shed 0 bases, with 17 bases lying between them. Germline V gene lookup returns CDR1 SQVTM and CDR2 ANQGSEA. The CDR3 runs 15 residues. The CDR3 loop reads CSVTGFLGHSYEQYF. CDR3 bases: TGCAGCGTTACAGGGTTTCTGGGCCACTCCTACGAGCAGTACTTC.

V usage is TRBV5-5 and J usage is TRBJ2-7; 7 bases agree with TRBD1. The CDR3 runs 15 residues. Trimming cost V 2 bases and J 5 bases; bases outside gene matches: 10. Germline values: CDR1 SGHKS, CDR2 YYEKEE (reference sequence). In DNA form, the CDR3 reads TGTGCCAGCAGCTTCACTTCGACAGGGATAGACGAGCAGTACTTC. Amino acid sequence: CASSFTSTGIDEQYF.

In nucleotides, the CDR3 is TGTGCCAGCAGCGCCGACTGGACCTACGAGCAGTACTTC. The encoded protein is CASSADWTYEQYF. The chain combines TRBV7-9 with TRBJ2-7; D not resolved. Germline V lookup: CDR1 SEHNR, CDR2 FQNEAQ (reference sequence). Trimming took 5 bases from V and 2 from J, leaving 10 bases between them. The CDR3 runs to 13 residues.

The CDR3 nucleotides read TGTGCCTGGAGTGTATTAAGGCGGCAGGGTTCAGAAGCTTTCTTT. Residues: CAWSVLRRQGSEAFF. The chain recombines TRBV30 with TRBJ1-1; a weak D match, TRBD1 (5 bases). The CDR3 consists of 15 residues. V shed 0 bases and J shed 8 bases, with 19 bases lying between them. The germline V gene encodes CDR1 GTSNPN and CDR2 SVGIG (reference sequence). The whole variable domain, remainder taken from reference TRBV30 and TRBJ1-1, is SQTIHQWPATLVQPVGSPLSLECTVEGTSNPNLYWYRQAAGRGLQLLFYSVGIGQISSEVPQNLSASRPQDRQFILSSKKLLLSDSGFYLCAWSVLRRQGSEAFFGQGTRLTVV.

The V and J genes are TRBV29-1 and TRBJ2-1; 8 nucleotides line up with TRBD1. V shed 3 bases, J shed 7 bases, and the junction held 11 bases outside the gene matches. Looked up from germline, CDR1 is SQVTM and CDR2 is ANQGSEA. The length of the CDR3 is 15 residues. The CDR3 region has the DNA TGCAGCGTTGATTATCTGTCAGGGGGCGTGAATGAGCAGTTCTTC. This sequence encodes CSVDYLSGGVNEQFF.

The rearrangement uses TRBV4-1 and TRBJ2-2, with 9 bases identical to TRBD1. CDR1 and CDR2 (germline): MGHRA, YSYEKL. The CDR3 length is 16 residues. Trimming cost V 6 bases and J 5 bases; bases outside gene matches: 10. As DNA, the CDR3 is TGCGCCAGCAGAAGGCTTCCGGGACAGGGAACCGGGGAGCTGTTTTTT. This encodes CASRRLPGQGTGELFF.

The chain employs TRBV18 and TRBJ2-3, with D uncertain. Trimming left V 1 base short and J 5 bases short, with 7 bases between. This CDR3 is built from 13 residues. Germline CDR1 and CDR2: KGHSH and LQKENI. The CDR3 DNA follows: TGTGCCAGCTCACCACGGTTAGAAGATACGCAGTATTTT. Translation gives CASSPRLEDTQYF.

This chain links TRBV25-1 with TRBJ2-1; perhaps TRBD2 as D (5 bases). Trimming shortened V by 1 base and J by 8 bases, and 15 bases separated the two germline ends. The CDR3 contains 15 residues. The germline V gene has CDR1 MGHDK and CDR2 SYGVNS. The CDR3 coding sequence is TGTGCCAGCAGTGAATCTAGGGAGCTACTCGATGAGCAGTTCTTC. It encodes CASSESRELLDEQFF.

The chain recombines TRBV27 with TRBJ1-2; D call uncertain. Germline CDR1 and CDR2: MNHEY and SMNVEV (reference sequence). The CDR3 runs to 13 residues. V was shortened by 2 bases and J by 7 bases, with 11 bases between the two germline ends. CDR3 nucleotides: TGTGCCAGCAGTTTAACGGGGATAGCTGGCTACACCTTC. Protein: CASSLTGIAGYTF.

The V call is TRBV29-1, the J call TRBJ1-1, with 7 bases aligning to TRBD1. From germline, CDR1 is SQVTM and CDR2 ANQGSEA. V shed 5 bases and J 1 base; nucleotides not matched to a gene: 7. The CDR3 has 14 amino acids. This CDR3 reads CSVKAGGGNTEAFF. The CDR3 DNA reads TGCAGCGTTAAAGCAGGGGGAGGGAACACTGAAGCTTTCTTT. Based on the CDR3 plus reference TRBV29-1 and TRBJ1-1, the full variable domain is SAVISQKPSRDICQRGTSLTIQCQVDSQVTMMFWYRQQPGQSLTLIATANQGSEATYESGFVIDKFPISRPNLTFSTLTVSNMSPEDSSIYLCSVKAGGGNTEAFFGQGTRLTVV.

This clone was seen many times. V is TRBV7-2 and J is TRBJ2-2; the D gene is possibly TRBD1 (6 bases). CDR1 is SGHTA, CDR2 FQGNSA, per germline. V was clipped by 1 base and J by 3 bases, with 15 bases between them. This CDR3 is 17 amino acids long. As DNA, the CDR3 is TGTGCCAGCAGCTTAGTTGTTGTACAGGGAGACACCGGGGAGCTGTTTTTT. Translated: CASSLVVVQGDTGELFF.